The clone carrying this T cell receptor (beta chain) was seen repeatedly, ten times or more. Its antigen is not known. This entry is derived from a study of T cells in Graves' hyperthyroidism and ophthalmopathy. Overall study findings and caveats: Most clonotypes expanded in thyroid above 0.001 were likewise present in blood.

Hyperthyroidism was newly diagnosed in patients aged 18 to 65 (duration under 2 months). Thyroid ultrasound, orbital computed tomography, clinical symptoms, and serum thyroxine and TRAb underpinned diagnoses. Fresh 10 ml peripheral blood yielded PBMCs. Amplification of TCR beta CDR3 regions was performed using RNA transcripts as template. The HTBI primer set was used in a first-round RT-PCR of the TCR CDR3. TCRdb ran MiXCR on the multiplex PCR reads and lists one entry per CDR3 protein. This table holds hundreds of thousands of distinct CDR3 sequences, more than 15% found once. The source is a young woman with Graves' hyperthyroidism. The specimen sequenced was blood.

This chain's CDR3 is CAISVGSPSNTDTQYF. CDR3 DNA sequence: TGTGCCATCAGTGTAGGATCGCCCTCAAACACAGATACGCAGTATTTT. The chain employs TRBV10-3 and TRBJ2-3; no firm D call. Trimming removed 4 bases from V and 2 bases from J, with 16 bases in between. The CDR3 totals 16 residues. CDR1 is ENHRY and CDR2 is SYGVKD in the germline V gene.